This entry is about one T cell receptor (beta chain). Its antigen is not identified. PCR used 60 Vbeta primers and 13 Jbeta primers. Only in-frame clones appear in the TCRdb table, and some are missing; sequencing was by immunoSEQ multiplex PCR. The sample comprises around 110,000 clones, less than 80% of which are singletons, and around 2.2% rests with the top ten. This specimen comes from a study of cytomegalovirus exposure and HLA in healthy donors. Study-wide results and limits: Previous analysis showed most TCR beta V segments were productive about 87% or about 30% of the time. A highly shared variant cluster was judged a likely technical artifact. Reportedly, diagnosis of cytomegalovirus status by the classifier showed high specificity and sensitivity.

V lost 2 bases, J lost 8 bases, and 9 bases lay in between. The CDR3 has 12 residues. From germline, CDR1 is ENHRY and CDR2 SYGVKD. The sequence derives from a woman in her 30s in good health and CMV-seronegative. The V gene is TRBV10-3, the J gene TRBJ1-2; D uncertain. Sequenced material: PBMCs. The DNA of the CDR3 is TGTGCCATCAGTGAGGCGAGGGAAGGCTACACCTTC. As protein: CAISEAREGYTF.